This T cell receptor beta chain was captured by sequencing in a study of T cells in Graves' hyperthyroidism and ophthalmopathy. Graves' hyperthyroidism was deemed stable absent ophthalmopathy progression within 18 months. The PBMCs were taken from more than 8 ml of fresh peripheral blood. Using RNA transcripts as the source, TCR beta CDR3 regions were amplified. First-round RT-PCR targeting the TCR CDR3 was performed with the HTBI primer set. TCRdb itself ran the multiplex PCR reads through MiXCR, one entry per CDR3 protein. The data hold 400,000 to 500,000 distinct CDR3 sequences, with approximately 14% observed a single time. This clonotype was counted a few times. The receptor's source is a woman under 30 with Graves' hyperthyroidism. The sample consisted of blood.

The CDR3 region is CASSYPSASSYNEQFF. CDR3 sequence (DNA): TGTGCCAGCAGCTATCCTAGCGCTAGCTCCTACAATGAGCAGTTCTTC. This rearrangement joins TRBV6-1 to TRBJ2-1; perhaps TRBD2 as D (6 bases). V dropped 6 bases and J dropped 0 bases, with 15 bases sitting between them. The CDR3 covers 16 residues. CDR1 is MNHNS and CDR2 is SASEGT in the germline V gene.